The next 2 T cell receptor beta chains were all read from a single sample in a study of T cell responses to AZD1222 COVID-19 vaccine. Profiling relied on immunoSEQ multiplex PCR, and the TCRdb table lists in-frame clones only, not all of them. This repertoire shows fewer than 110,000 clones, about 88% found once; its top ten account for about 15%. Sequences were derived from peripheral blood, sampled on day 0 of AZD1222 vaccination. The receptors originated from an adult in good health.

The chain employs TRBV16 and TRBJ1-1, with a possible D match to TRBD1 (5 bases). With 0 bases removed from V and 9 bases from J, the gap between germline ends came to 8 bases. Germline assignment: CDR1 KGHSY and CDR2 FQNENV. The CDR3 runs 12 residues. CDR3 DNA sequence: TGTGCCAGCAGCCAATCGACGGGACAAGCTTTCTTT. As protein: CASSQSTGQAFF. Full variable domain (missing parts from reference TRBV16 and TRBJ1-1): GEEVAQTPKHLVRGEGQKAKLYCAPIKGHSYVFWYQQVLKNEFKFLISFQNENVFDETGMPKERFSAKCLPNSPCSLEIQATKLEDSAVYFCASSQSTGQAFFGQGTRLTVV.

The chain recombines TRBV5-1 with TRBJ1-1; weak D call: TRBD1 (5 bases). The CDR3 contains 13 residues. V lost 0 bases and J 12 bases, leaving 15 bases between the germline ends. CDR1 SGHRS and CDR2 YFSETQ come from the germline V gene. The chain's CDR3 is CASSLGTGPESFF. CDR3 coding DNA: TGCGCCAGCAGCTTGGGTACAGGTCCGGAATCTTTCTTT. The whole variable domain, filled in from reference TRBV5-1 and TRBJ1-1, reads KAGVTQTPRYLIKTRGQQVTLSCSPISGHRSVSWYQQTPGQGLQFLFEYFSETQRNKGNFPGRFSGRQFSNSRSEMNVSTLELGDSALYLCASSLGTGPESFFGQGTRLTVV.